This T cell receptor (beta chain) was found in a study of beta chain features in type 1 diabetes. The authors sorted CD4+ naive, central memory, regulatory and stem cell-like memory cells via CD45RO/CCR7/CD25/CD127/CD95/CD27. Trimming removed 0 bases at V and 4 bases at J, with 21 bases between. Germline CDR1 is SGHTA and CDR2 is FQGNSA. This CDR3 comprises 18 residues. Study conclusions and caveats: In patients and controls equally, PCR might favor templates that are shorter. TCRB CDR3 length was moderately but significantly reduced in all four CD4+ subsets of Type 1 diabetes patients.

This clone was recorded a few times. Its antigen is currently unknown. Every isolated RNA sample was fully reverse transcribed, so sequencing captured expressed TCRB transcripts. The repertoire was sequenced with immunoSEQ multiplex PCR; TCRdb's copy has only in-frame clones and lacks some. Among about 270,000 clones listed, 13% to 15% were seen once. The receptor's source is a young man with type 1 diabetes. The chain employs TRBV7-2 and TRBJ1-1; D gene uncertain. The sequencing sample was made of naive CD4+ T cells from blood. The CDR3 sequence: CASSLARGAYTGFTEAFF. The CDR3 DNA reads TGTGCCAGCAGCTTAGCCCGGGGTGCATACACGGGTTTCACTGAAGCTTTCTTT.